The 8 T cell receptor beta chains in this list originate from one sample, sequenced in a study of T cells expressing NK-cell markers. TCRdb derives one entry per CDR3 protein from the 5' RACE reads, leaving out DNA. The listing contains 550,000 to 600,000 distinct CDR3 sequences. The sequenced sample consisted of blood T cells: a sorted CD56 or NKG2C T cell subset, CD4+ or CD8+ T cells, or bulk PBMC T cells (not recorded which). These receptors came from a man aged 18 to 29 in good health.

This rearrangement joins TRBV7-6 to TRBJ2-3; no DNA is available, so the TRBD2 call from TCRdb remains unchecked. Per germline, CDR1 SGHVS and CDR2 FNYEAQ. The CDR3 loop spans 16 amino acids. The CDR3 region is CASSLVSASGRDTQYF.

The V gene is TRBV27, the J gene TRBJ2-1; TCRdb lists TRBD1, though no DNA is available to test this call. Germline V gene sequence: CDR1 MNHEY, CDR2 SMNVEV (reference sequence). CDR3 length: 18 amino acids. The CDR3 here is CASRTGTSGQGGYNEQFF.

The chain links TRBV29-1 to TRBJ2-1; the TCRdb D gene call, TRBD2, has no DNA to confirm it. In germline, CDR1 is SQVTM, CDR2 ANQGSEA. The CDR3 extends over 17 amino acids. CDR3 protein: CSVDGGEGTKSYNEQFF.

This chain links TRBV3-1 with TRBJ2-1. CDR3 length equals 16 residues. Germline V CDR1 and CDR2: LGHDT, YNNKEL (reference sequence). CDR3 sequence: CASSQVQGATYNEQFF.

The genes are TRBV6-1 and TRBJ2-2. The CDR3 runs to 15 residues. Germline-derived CDR1 and CDR2 are MNHNS and SASEGT. Here the CDR3 reads CASSQLDQPTGELFF.

The chain is built from TRBV5-6 and TRBJ2-5. The length of the CDR3 is 14 residues. Germline CDR1 is SGHDT and CDR2 is YYEEEE. The CDR3 loop reads CASSSEMKQETQYF.

This chain joins TRBV3-1 and TRBJ2-1; TCRdb designates TRBD1, a call that cannot be tested without DNA. This CDR3 has 15 amino acids. Germline CDR1 reads LGHDT; CDR2 reads YNNKEL (reference sequence). The chain's CDR3 is CASSPRDRGFNEQFF.

V is TRBV12-3 or TRBV12-4 and J is TRBJ1-6. The CDR3 extends over 15 amino acids. This CDR3 reads CASSLPGSDNSPLHF.